These 9 T cell receptor beta chains share one sample of origin, sequenced in a study of blood T cell repertoires in COVID-19. Clones were sequenced by immunoSEQ multiplex PCR, and TCRdb holds only the in-frame ones, with some missing. The repertoire has some 290,000 clones, 81% of them found once; the top ten carry over 2.5%. The source material was peripheral blood. The receptor source for this set is a woman aged 55-69 years with active or convalescent COVID-19.

This chain links TRBV12-3 or TRBV12-4 with TRBJ1-1; D possibly corresponds to TRBD1 (5 bases). The ends were cut back, 3 bases at V and 6 bases at J, with 11 bases in the middle. This CDR3 has 13 residues. The CDR3 is CASSFPQGAEAFF. The CDR3, as DNA: TGTGCCAGCAGTTTTCCCCAAGGGGCTGAAGCTTTCTTT.

The V call is TRBV5-8, the J call TRBJ1-1, with TRBD1 matching 7 bases. The length of the CDR3 is 15 residues. Trimming took 5 bases from V and 1 from J; bases not matched to a gene: 8. CDR1 and CDR2 (germline): SGHTS, YDEGEE. The CDR3 loop is CASRRRGGRNTEAFF. The CDR3 DNA follows: TGTGCCAGCAGGCGGCGAGGGGGCAGGAACACTGAAGCTTTCTTT. The full variable domain, in which reference TRBV5-8 and TRBJ1-1 provide the parts outside the CDR3, is EAGVTQSPTHLIKTRGQQATLRCSPISGHTSVYWYQQALGLGLQFLLWYDEGEERNRGNFPPRFSGRQFPNYSSELNVNALELEDSALYLCASRRRGGRNTEAFFGQGTRLTVV.

The chain couples TRBV5-6 to TRBJ1-2; 8 bases are shared with TRBD1. The CDR3 is 13 residues long. CDR1 SGHDT and CDR2 YYEEEE come from the germline V gene. Trimming took 4 bases from V and 5 from J; bases not matched to a gene: 4. The CDR3 spells CASSADRDYGYTF. As DNA, the CDR3 is TGTGCCAGCAGCGCGGACAGGGATTATGGCTACACCTTC.

A note on this clone: The junction does not match germline at one end; this may be a read error. The chain uses TRBV7-9 and TRBJ1-1, with 7 bases identical to TRBD1. CDR3 length equals 13 residues. CDR1 is SEHNR, CDR2 FQNEAQ, per germline (reference sequence). The CDR3 is CASGPGQSTKAFF. DNA for the CDR3: TGTGCCAGCGGCCCGGGACAGTCCACTAAAGCTTTCTTT.

The chain employs TRBV6-1 and TRBJ1-2; 7 bases match TRBD1. Per germline, CDR1 MNHNS and CDR2 SASEGT. With V trimmed by 0 bases and J by 4 bases, 11 bases remained unmatched. This CDR3 is 17 amino acids long. The CDR3 loop reads CASSEAHWTGKIYGYTF. The CDR3 bases are TGTGCCAGCAGTGAAGCCCACTGGACAGGAAAAATCTATGGCTACACCTTC.

This clone was detected only once. The V and J genes are TRBV6-1 and TRBJ1-2; 8 positions match TRBD1. This CDR3 contains 14 residues. The V and J ends lost 2 bases and 5 bases, in that order; junction bases with no gene match: 4. CDR1 is MNHNS, CDR2 SASEGT, per germline. The CDR3 DNA sequence: TGTGCCAGCAGTGAACGAGGGGACAGGTATGGCTACACCTTC. This translates into CASSERGDRYGYTF.

The chain is built from TRBV4-3 and TRBJ2-7, with D tentatively TRBD1 (5 bases). There are 15 residues in the CDR3. V dropped 1 base and J dropped 0 bases, with 10 bases sitting between them. The V gene's germline CDR1 is LGHNA and CDR2 YSLEER. CDR3 protein: CASSQAMDISYEQYF. The CDR3 DNA is TGCGCCAGCAGCCAAGCGATGGACATCTCCTACGAGCAGTACTTC.

This clone was counted a single time. The chain combines TRBV3-1 (or the pseudogene TRBV3-2) with TRBJ2-2, with TRBD1 matching over 7 bases. The J segment lost 4 bases and the V segment lost 1 base, leaving 6 bases of the junction unmatched. CDR3 size: 16 residues. CDR1 and CDR2 from the germline V gene are LGHDT and YNNKEL (reference sequence). CDR3 nucleotide sequence: TGTGCCAGCAGCCAAGCGGAACGGACAGGCACCGGGGAGCTGTTTTTT. Its translation: CASSQAERTGTGELFF.

V and J are TRBV5-5 and TRBJ2-3; D call uncertain. V shed 4 bases and J shed 0 bases, with 12 bases lying between them. This CDR3 has 15 amino acids. Germline CDR1 is SGHKS and CDR2 is YYEKEE (reference sequence). The CDR3 sequence is CASSPRPTSTDTQYF. The CDR3 DNA follows: TGTGCCAGCAGCCCGAGGCCCACTAGCACAGATACGCAGTATTTT.